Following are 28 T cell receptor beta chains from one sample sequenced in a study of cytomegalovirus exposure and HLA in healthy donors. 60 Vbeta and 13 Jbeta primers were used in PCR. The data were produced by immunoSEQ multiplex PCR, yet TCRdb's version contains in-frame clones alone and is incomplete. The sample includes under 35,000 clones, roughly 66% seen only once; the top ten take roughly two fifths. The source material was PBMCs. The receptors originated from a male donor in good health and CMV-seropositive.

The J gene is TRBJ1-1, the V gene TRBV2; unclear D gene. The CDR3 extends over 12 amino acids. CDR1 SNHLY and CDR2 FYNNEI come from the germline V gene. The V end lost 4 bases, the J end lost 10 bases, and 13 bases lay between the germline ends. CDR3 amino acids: CASSGQMRGAFF. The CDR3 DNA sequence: TGTGCCAGCAGTGGGCAGATGCGCGGAGCTTTCTTT.

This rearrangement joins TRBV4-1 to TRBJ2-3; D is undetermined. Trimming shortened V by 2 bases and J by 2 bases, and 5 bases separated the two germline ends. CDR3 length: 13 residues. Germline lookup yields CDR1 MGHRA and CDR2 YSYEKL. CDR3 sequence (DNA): TGCGCCAGCAGCCAAACTTACACAGATACGCAGTATTTT. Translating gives CASSQTYTDTQYF.

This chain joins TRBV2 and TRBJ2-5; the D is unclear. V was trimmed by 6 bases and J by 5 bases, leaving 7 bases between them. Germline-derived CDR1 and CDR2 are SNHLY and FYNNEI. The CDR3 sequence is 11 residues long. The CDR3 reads CASRIVETQYF. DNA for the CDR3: TGTGCCAGCAGGATAGTTGAGACCCAGTACTTC.

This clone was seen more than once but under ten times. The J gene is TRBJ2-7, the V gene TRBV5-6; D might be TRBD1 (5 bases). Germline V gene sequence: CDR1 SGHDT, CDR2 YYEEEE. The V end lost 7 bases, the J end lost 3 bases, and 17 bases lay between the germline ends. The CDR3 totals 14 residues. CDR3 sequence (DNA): TGTGCCAGCTTGAGACAGATGAACTTCTACGAGCAGTACTTC. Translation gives CASLRQMNFYEQYF.

This CDR3 is CASSLVRSSYNEQFF. The CDR3 nucleotides are TGTGCCAGCAGTTTAGTGCGGAGCTCCTACAATGAGCAGTTCTTC. The chain couples TRBV27 to TRBJ2-1; D is undetermined. V lost 2 bases and J lost 0, with 8 bases in between. Germline CDR1 and CDR2: MNHEY and SMNVEV (reference sequence). The CDR3 extends over 15 amino acids.

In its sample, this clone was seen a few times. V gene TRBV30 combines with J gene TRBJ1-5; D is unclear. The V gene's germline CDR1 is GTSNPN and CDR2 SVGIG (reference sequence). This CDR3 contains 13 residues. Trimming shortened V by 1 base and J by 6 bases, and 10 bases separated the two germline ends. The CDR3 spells CAWSGTSGQPQHF. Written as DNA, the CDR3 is TGTGCCTGGAGTGGCACCTCAGGTCAGCCCCAGCATTTT. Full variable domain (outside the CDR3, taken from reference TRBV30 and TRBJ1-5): SQTIHQWPATLVQPVGSPLSLECTVEGTSNPNLYWYRQAAGRGLQLLFYSVGIGQISSEVPQNLSASRPQDRQFILSSKKLLLSDSGFYLCAWSGTSGQPQHFGDGTRLSIL.

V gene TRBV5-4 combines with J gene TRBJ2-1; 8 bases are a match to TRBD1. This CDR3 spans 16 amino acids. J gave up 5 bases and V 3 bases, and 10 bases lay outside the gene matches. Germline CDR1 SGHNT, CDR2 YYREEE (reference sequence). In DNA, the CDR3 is TGTGCCAGCAGCTCCTCCCCGGACAGGGACAACAATGAGCAGTTCTTC. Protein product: CASSSSPDRDNNEQFF.

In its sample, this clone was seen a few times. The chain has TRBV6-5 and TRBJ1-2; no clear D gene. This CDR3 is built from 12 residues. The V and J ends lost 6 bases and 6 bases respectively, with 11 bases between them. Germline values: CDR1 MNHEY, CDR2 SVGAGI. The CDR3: CASSFAGNGYTF. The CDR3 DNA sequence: TGTGCCAGCAGCTTCGCCGGGAATGGCTACACCTTC.

Here the CDR3 reads CASSYTGGLRTEAFF. CDR3 in DNA: TGTGCCAGCAGCTATACAGGGGGCTTGCGGACTGAAGCTTTCTTT. V usage is TRBV7-2 and J usage is TRBJ1-1; 9 positions match TRBD1. The CDR3 has 15 amino acids. The V segment lost 4 bases and the J segment 5 bases; nucleotides outside the gene matches: 8. Germline values: CDR1 SGHTA, CDR2 FQGNSA. The full variable domain, in which reference TRBV7-2 and TRBJ1-1 provide the parts outside the CDR3, is GAGVSQSPSNKVTEKGKDVELRCDPISGHTALYWYRQSLGQGLEFLIYFQGNSAPDKSGLPSDRFSAERTGGSVSTLTIQRTQQEDSAVYLCASSYTGGLRTEAFFGQGTRLTVV.

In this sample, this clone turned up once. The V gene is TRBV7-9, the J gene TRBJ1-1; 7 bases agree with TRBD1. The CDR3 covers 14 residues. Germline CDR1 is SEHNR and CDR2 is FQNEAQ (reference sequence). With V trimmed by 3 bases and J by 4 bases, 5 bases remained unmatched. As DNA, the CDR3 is TGTGCCAGCAGCTTTACAGGGGAGGTCACTGAAGCTTTCTTT. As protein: CASSFTGEVTEAFF.

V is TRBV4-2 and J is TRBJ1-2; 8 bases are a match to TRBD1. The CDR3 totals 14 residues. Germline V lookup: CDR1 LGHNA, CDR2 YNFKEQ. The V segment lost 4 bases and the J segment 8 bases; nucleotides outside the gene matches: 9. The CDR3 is CASSRGPGQVGYTF. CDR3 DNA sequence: TGTGCCAGCAGCCGCGGGCCGGGACAGGTCGGCTACACCTTC.

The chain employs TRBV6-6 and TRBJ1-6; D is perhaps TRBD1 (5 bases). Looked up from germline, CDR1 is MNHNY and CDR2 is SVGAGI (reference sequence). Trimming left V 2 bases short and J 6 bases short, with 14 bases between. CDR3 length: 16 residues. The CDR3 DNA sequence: TGTGCCAGCAGTTACGGAGGGGCTAACCCTAATTCACCCCTCCACTTT. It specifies CASSYGGANPNSPLHF.

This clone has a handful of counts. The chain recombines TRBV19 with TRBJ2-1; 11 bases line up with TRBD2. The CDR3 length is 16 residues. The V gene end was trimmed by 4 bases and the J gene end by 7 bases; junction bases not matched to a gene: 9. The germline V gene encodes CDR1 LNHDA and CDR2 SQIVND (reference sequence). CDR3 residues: CASSRAGTSGLNEQFF. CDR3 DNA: TGTGCCAGTAGTAGGGCCGGGACTAGCGGACTAAATGAGCAGTTCTTC. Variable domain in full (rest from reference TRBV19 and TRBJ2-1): DGGITQSPKYLFRKEGQNVTLSCEQNLNHDAMYWYRQDPGQGLRLIYYSQIVNDFQKGDIAEGYSVSREKKESFPLTVTSAQKNPTAFYLCASSRAGTSGLNEQFFGPGTRLTVL.

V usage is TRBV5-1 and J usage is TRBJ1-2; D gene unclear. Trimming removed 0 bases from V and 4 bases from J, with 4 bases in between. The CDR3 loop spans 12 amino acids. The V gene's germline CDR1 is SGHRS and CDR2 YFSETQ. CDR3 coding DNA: TGCGCCAGCAGCTTGGGTAGCTATGGCTACACCTTC. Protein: CASSLGSYGYTF.

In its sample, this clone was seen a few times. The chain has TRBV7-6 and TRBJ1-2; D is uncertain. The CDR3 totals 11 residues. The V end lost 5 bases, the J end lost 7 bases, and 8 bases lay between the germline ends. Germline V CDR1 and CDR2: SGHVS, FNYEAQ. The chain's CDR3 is CASSPGSGYTF. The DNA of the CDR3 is TGTGCCAGCAGCCCGGGGAGTGGCTACACCTTC.

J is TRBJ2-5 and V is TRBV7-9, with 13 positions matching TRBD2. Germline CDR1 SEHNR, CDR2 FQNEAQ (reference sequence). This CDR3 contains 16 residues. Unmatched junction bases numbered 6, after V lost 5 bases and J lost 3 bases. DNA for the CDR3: TGTGCCAGCAGCCCCGTGGGACTAGCGGGGAAAGAGACCCAGTACTTC. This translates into CASSPVGLAGKETQYF.

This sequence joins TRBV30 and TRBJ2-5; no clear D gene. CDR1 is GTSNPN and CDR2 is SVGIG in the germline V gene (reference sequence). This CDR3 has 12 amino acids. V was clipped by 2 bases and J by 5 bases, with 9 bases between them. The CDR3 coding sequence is TGTGCCTGGAGTTTCAATGTCGAGACCCAGTACTTC. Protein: CAWSFNVETQYF.

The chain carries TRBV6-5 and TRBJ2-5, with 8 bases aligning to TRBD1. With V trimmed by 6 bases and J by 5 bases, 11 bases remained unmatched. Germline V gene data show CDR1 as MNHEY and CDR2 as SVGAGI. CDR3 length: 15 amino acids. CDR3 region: CASSPNRQGWETQYF. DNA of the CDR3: TGTGCCAGCAGCCCTAACCGACAGGGGTGGGAGACCCAGTACTTC.

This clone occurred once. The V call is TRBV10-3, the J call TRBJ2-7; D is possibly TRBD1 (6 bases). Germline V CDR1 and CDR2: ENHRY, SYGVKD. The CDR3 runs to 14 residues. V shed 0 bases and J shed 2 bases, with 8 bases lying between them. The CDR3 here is CAISESPGAYEQYF. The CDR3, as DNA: TGTGCCATCAGTGAGTCCCCAGGGGCCTACGAGCAGTACTTC.

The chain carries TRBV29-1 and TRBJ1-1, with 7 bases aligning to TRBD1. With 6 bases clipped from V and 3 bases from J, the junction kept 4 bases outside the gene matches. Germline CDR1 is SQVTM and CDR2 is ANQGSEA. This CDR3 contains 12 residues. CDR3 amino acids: CSVKQGYTEAFF. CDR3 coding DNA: TGCAGCGTCAAACAGGGGTACACTGAAGCTTTCTTT.

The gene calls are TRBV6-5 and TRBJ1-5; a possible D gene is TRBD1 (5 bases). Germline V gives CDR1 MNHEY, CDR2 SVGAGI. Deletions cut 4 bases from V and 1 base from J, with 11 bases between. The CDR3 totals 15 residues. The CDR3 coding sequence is TGTGCCAGCAGTTCGGCGGGGGGAAGCAATCAGCCCCAGCATTTT. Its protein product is CASSSAGGSNQPQHF.

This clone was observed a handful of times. CDR3 in amino acids: CASQAPGTGSEAFF. Here the CDR3 DNA reads TGTGCCAGCCAAGCTCCCGGGACAGGGTCTGAAGCTTTCTTT. The chain is built from TRBV6-5 and TRBJ1-1, with 9 bases aligning to TRBD1. Germline V gene lookup returns CDR1 MNHEY and CDR2 SVGAGI. The CDR3 is 14 amino acids. Trimming removed 8 bases from V and 6 bases from J; junction bases left unmatched: 10.

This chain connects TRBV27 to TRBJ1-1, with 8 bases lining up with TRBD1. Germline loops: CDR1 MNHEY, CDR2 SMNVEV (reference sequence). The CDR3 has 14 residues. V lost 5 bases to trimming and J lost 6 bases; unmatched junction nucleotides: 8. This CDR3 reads CASSASRGRSEAFF. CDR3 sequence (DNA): TGTGCCAGCAGTGCATCCAGGGGGCGATCTGAAGCTTTCTTT.

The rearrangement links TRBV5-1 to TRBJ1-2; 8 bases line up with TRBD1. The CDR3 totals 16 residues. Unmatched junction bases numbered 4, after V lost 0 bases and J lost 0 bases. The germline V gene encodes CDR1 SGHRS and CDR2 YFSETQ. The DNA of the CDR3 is TGCGCCAGCAGCTTGGAACACAGGGGGTCTAACTATGGCTACACCTTC. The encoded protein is CASSLEHRGSNYGYTF. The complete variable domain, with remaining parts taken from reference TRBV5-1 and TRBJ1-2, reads KAGVTQTPRYLIKTRGQQVTLSCSPISGHRSVSWYQQTPGQGLQFLFEYFSETQRNKGNFPGRFSGRQFSNSRSEMNVSTLELGDSALYLCASSLEHRGSNYGYTFGSGTRLTVV.

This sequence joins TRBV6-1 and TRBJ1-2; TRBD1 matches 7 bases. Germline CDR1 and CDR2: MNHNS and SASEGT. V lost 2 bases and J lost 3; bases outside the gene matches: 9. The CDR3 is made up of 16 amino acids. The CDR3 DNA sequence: TGTGCCAGCAGTGAAAGGGTGAGAGGGGGCGACTATGGCTACACCTTC. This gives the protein CASSERVRGGDYGYTF.

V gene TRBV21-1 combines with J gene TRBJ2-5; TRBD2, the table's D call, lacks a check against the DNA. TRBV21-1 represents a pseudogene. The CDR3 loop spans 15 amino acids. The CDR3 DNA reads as TGTGCCAGCAGGCCGACTAGCGGGAGTGCAGAGACCCAGTACTTC. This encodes CASRPTSGSAETQYF.

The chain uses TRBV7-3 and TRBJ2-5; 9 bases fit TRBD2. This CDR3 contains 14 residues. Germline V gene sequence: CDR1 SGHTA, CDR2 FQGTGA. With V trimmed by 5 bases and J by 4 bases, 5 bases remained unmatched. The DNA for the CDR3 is TGTGCCAGCAGCCTTGCGGGAGGGTCAGAGACCCAGTACTTC. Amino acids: CASSLAGGSETQYF. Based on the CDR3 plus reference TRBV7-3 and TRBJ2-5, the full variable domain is GAGVSQTPSNKVTEKGKYVELRCDPISGHTALYWYRQSLGQGPEFLIYFQGTGAADDSGLPNDRFFAVRPEGSVSTLKIQRTERGDSAVYLCASSLAGGSETQYFGPGTRLLVL.

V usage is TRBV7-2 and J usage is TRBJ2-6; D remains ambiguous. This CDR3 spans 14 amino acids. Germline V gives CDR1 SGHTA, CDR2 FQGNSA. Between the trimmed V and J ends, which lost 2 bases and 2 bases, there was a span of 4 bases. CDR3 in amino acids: CASSLSAGANVLTF. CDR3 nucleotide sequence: TGTGCCAGCAGCTTATCCGCTGGGGCCAACGTCCTGACTTTC.